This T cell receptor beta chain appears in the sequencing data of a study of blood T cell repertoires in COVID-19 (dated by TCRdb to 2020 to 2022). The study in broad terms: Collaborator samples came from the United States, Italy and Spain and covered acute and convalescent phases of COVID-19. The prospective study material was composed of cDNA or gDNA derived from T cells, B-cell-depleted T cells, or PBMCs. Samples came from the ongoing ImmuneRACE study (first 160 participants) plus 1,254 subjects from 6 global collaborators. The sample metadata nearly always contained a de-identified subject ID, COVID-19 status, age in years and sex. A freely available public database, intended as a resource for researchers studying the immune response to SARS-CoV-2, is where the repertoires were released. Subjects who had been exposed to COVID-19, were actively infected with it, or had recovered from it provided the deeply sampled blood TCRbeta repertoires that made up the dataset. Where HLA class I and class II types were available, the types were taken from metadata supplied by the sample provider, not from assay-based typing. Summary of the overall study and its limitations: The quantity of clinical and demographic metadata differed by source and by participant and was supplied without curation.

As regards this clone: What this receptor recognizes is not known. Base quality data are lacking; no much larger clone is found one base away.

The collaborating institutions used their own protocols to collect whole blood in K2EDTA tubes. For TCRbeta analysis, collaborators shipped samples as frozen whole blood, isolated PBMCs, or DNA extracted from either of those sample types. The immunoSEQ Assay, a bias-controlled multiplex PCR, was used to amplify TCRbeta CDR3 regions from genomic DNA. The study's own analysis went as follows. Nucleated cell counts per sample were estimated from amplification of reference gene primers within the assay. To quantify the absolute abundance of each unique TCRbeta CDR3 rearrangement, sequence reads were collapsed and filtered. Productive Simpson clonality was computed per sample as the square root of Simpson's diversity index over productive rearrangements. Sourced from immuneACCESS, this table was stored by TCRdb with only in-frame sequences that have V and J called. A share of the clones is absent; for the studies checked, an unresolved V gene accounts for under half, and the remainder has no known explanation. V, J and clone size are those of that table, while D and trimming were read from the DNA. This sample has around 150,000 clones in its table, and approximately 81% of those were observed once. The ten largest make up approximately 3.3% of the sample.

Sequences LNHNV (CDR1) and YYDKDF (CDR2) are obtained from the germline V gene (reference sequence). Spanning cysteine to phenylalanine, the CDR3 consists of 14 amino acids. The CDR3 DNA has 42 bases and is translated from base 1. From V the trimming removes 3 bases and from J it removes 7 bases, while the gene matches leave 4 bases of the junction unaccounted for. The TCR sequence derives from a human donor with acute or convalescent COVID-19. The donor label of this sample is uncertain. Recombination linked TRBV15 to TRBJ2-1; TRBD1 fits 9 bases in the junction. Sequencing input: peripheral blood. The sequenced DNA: TGTGCCACCAGCAGGGCCGGGACAGGGAATGAGCAGTTCTTC. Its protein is CATSRAGTGNEQFF.